This TCR beta chain was captured by sequencing in a study of human T cells and chemical hapten exposure. From the RACE reads, TCRdb called clonotypes with MiXCR, one entry per CDR3 protein. The sample records under 300,000 distinct CDR3 sequences, approximately 7.5% being singletons. Regarding the study as a whole: Relative to controls, expanded TCRs formed significantly more large CDR3 similarity clusters. Higher patch test scores went with higher counts of PT1 expanded TCRs.

This CDR3 spans 15 amino acids. The germline CDR1 and CDR2 sequences are ENHRY and SYGVKD. Trimming stripped 7 bases from V and 0 bases from J, with 12 bases between. This clonotype appeared a few times. Its antigen is as yet unknown. As to time point: pre-sensitization, week 0. This sample's treatment: therapeutic diphenylcyclopropenone sensitization with weekly scalp DPC. People who gave samples had alopecia, were 18 to 70 years old, and were suitable for DPC. This sequence originates from a man aged 18 to 35 with alopecia areata. Some clones in this sample may be carry-over from other donors' samples. This chain uses TRBV10-3 with TRBJ1-4; D is uncertain. Sequenced material: whole blood, taken in connection with sensitization to the hapten diphenylcyclopropenone (DPC). DNA of the CDR3: TGTGCCATCAAAGAGGGAATTGCAACTAATGAAAAACTGTTTTTT. Translation: CAIKEGIATNEKLFF.